This TCR beta chain stems from a study of T cell clones after liver transplantation. Background on the study: Without induction therapy, subjects received standard immunosuppression until 12-24 months post-transplant.

Germline-derived CDR1 and CDR2 are LNHDA and SQIVND (reference sequence). The V gene lost 6 bases and the J gene lost 2 bases, with 12 bases spanning the gap. This CDR3 contains 14 residues. Study outcomes and limitations: Post-transplant time points were not standardized, so conclusions are preliminary. Migration into the graft, not deletion, may explain lost graft donor-reactive T cells.

Here immunoSEQ multiplex PCR was the method, and the copy in TCRdb shows in-frame clones only, minus some. The sample lists around 97,000 clones; around 84% were seen once. Note on this clone: Antigen: not known.

Sequences were derived from CD4+ T cells from blood, sampled approximately 4 years after liver transplant. This clonotype was obtained from a human patient who received a liver transplant. A subset of T cells may come from the graft donor. The chain joins TRBV19 to TRBJ2-3; D assignment may be TRBD1 or TRBD2 (5 bases each). The CDR3 loop is CASSLGGFTDTQYF. DNA for the CDR3: TGTGCCAGTAGCCTTGGGGGTTTCACAGATACGCAGTATTTT.